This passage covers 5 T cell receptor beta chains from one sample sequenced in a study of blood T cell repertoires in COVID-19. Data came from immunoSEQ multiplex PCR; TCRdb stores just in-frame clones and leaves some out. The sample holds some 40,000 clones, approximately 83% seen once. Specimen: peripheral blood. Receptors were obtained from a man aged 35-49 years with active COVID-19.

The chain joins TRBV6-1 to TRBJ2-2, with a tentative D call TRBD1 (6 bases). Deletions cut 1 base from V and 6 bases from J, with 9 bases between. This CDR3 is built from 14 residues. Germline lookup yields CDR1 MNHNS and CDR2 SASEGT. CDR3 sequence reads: CASSEVQGSGELFF. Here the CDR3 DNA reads TGTGCCAGCAGTGAAGTCCAGGGGTCCGGGGAGCTGTTTTTT.

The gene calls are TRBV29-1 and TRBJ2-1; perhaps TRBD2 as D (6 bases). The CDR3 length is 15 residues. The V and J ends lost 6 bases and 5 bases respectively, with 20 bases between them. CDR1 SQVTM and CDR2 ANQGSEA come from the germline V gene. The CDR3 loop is CSVDITGTQNNEQFF. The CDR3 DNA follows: TGCAGCGTCGATATTACCGGGACTCAGAACAATGAGCAGTTCTTC.

CDR3 residues: CASSSGLTIQPQHF. The CDR3 bases are TGTGCCAGCAGCTCAGGCCTCACGATCCAGCCCCAGCATTTT. The chain couples TRBV7-9 to TRBJ1-5; unclear D gene. Germline lookup yields CDR1 SEHNR and CDR2 FQNEAQ (reference sequence). The CDR3 loop spans 14 amino acids. The V and J ends lost 4 bases and 7 bases respectively, with 14 bases between them. Full variable domain (rest looked up from reference TRBV7-9 and TRBJ1-5): DTGVSQNPRHKITKRGQNVTFRCDPISEHNRLYWYRQTLGQGPEFLTYFQNEAQLEKSRLLSDRFSAERPKGSFSTLEIQRTEQGDSAMYLCASSSGLTIQPQHFGDGTRLSIL.

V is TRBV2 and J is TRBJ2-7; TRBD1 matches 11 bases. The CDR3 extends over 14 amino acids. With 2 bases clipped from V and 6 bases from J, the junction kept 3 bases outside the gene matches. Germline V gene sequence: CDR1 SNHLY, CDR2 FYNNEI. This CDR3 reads CASSEWTGGSEQYF. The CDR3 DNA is TGTGCCAGCAGTGAATGGACAGGGGGCAGCGAGCAGTACTTC.

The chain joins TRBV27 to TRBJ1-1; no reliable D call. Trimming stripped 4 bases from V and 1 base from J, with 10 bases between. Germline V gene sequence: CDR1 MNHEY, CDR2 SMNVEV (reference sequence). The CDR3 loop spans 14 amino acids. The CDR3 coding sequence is TGTGCCAGCAGTTCGTCCAGGAAGAACACTGAAGCTTTCTTT. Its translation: CASSSSRKNTEAFF.